Listed below are T cell receptor beta chains from one sample, sequenced in a study of blood T cell repertoires in COVID-19. TCRdb's copy holds only in-frame clones and misses some; the assay was immunoSEQ multiplex PCR. This table has 100,000 to 150,000 clones, roughly 87% appearing once. The specimen was peripheral blood. These receptors all come from a man aged 80 or over with active or convalescent COVID-19. Each CDR3 is given with its conserved first and last residue. The order of the fields is V gene, J gene, D gene, clone size, CDR3 DNA, CDR3 protein. A D gene is named only where the DNA matches it firmly. Clone size, where shown, is once, few, many, or a class for clones that have expanded.

TRBV5-1,TRBJ1-4,NA,once,TGCGCCAGCAGCTTGGGTGGCAGGGGTGATGAAAAACTGTTTTTT,CASSLGGRGDEKLFF
TRBV18,TRBJ2-5,NA,NA,TGTGCCAGCTCACCTGTGAGAGCCCAAGAGACCCAGTACTTC,CASSPVRAQETQYF
TRBV7-9,TRBJ2-7,NA,NA,TGTGCCAGCAGCTTAGCGCGTTGGCAGGGGATCGAGCAGTACTTC,CASSLARWQGIEQYF
TRBV7-2,TRBJ2-3,NA,NA,TGTGCCAGCAGCTCGCTCCGGGGCAGGGGCTTCACAGATACGCAGTATTTT,CASSSLRGRGFTDTQYF
TRBV19,TRBJ2-1,TRBD2,NA,TGTGCCAGTAGTATAATAGCAGCGGGGGAGCAGTTCTTC,CASSIIAAGEQFF
TRBV2,TRBJ1-2,TRBD1,NA,TGTGCCAGCAGTGAGGACAGGGGGCGGATCTATGGCTACACCTTC,CASSEDRGRIYGYTF
TRBV4-2,TRBJ1-1,NA,NA,TGTGCCAGCAGCCAAGAAAGAGGGAGGAACACTGAAGCTTTCTTT,CASSQERGRNTEAFF
TRBV11-2,TRBJ1-4,NA,NA,TGTGCCAGCAGCTTAGACCGGTTTAATGAAAAACTGTTTTTT,CASSLDRFNEKLFF
TRBV7-8,TRBJ2-2,TRBD2,once,TGTGCCAGCAGCATACTAGCGGGAGGGCCTCGGACCGGGGAGCTGTTTTTT,CASSILAGGPRTGELFF
TRBV4-3,TRBJ2-2,NA,NA,TGCGCCAGCAGCTTAGAGCCCCTAGGTGAGACCGGGGAGCTGTTTTTT,CASSLEPLGETGELFF
TRBV19,TRBJ1-3,NA,NA,TGTGCCAGTAGTTGGGACCCCGAAGGAGGGAACACCATATATTTT,CASSWDPEGGNTIYF
TRBV11-3,TRBJ2-7,TRBD2,NA,TGTGCCAGCAGCTTAGTCCTACAAGGGACTAGAATCTACGAGCAGTACTTC,CASSLVLQGTRIYEQYF
TRBV4-3,TRBJ2-1,TRBD2,NA,TGCGCCAGCAGCCAAGATAACAGCGGGAGGGGGAATGAGCAGTTCTTC,CASSQDNSGRGNEQFF
TRBV10-1,TRBJ2-7,NA,NA,TGCGCCATTCCCCCCCCCAGGGACAAGCCCTACGAGCAGTACTTC,CAIPPPRDKPYEQYF
TRBV5-1,TRBJ1-3,NA,once,TGCGCCAGCAGCTTGGTTGGACAGAACTCTGGAAACACCATATATTTT,CASSLVGQNSGNTIYF
TRBV7-2,TRBJ2-7,TRBD2,NA,TGTGCCAGCACAATTAGTAGCGGGAGCTCCTACGAGCAGTACTTC,CASTISSGSSYEQYF
TRBV6-2/TRBV6-3,TRBJ2-7,NA,NA,TGTGCCAGCAGTCTACAGGTTGGATCCTACGAGCAGTACTTC,CASSLQVGSYEQYF
TRBV6-6,TRBJ2-7,TRBD2,NA,TGTGCCAGCAGCCATCCGGCCGGGACTAGCGGGAGGGCTTTTCCCTACGAGCAGTACTTC,CASSHPAGTSGRAFPYEQYF
TRBV19,TRBJ2-2,TRBD1,NA,TGTGCCAGTAGACAGGGGGATCACACCGGGGAGCTGTTTTTT,CASRQGDHTGELFF
TRBV5-1,TRBJ2-1,TRBD1,NA,TGCGCCAGCCGGGACAGGGGGTCCAATGAGCAGTTCTTC,CASRDRGSNEQFF
TRBV5-1,TRBJ1-2,NA,NA,TGCGCCAGCAGAAGTCCCGCAGTAGCTTCTCATGGCTACACCTTC,CASRSPAVASHGYTF
TRBV24-1,TRBJ1-5,TRBD1,NA,TGTGCCACCAGTGATTCGGGACAGCCTCTGAATAATCAGCCCCAGCATTTT,CATSDSGQPLNNQPQHF
TRBV7-3,TRBJ2-2,NA,NA,TGTGCCAGCAGCCCGCGGCCAGGGGCTGACGGGGAGCTGTTTTTT,CASSPRPGADGELFF
TRBV30,TRBJ2-3,NA,NA,TGTGCCTGGAGTGGAGGCCCTAGCGCCAGCACAGATACGCAGTATTTT,CAWSGGPSASTDTQYF
TRBV29-1,TRBJ1-2,NA,NA,TGCAGCGTTATGGCTGACTATGGCTACACCTTC,CSVMADYGYTF
TRBV10-3,TRBJ1-5,TRBD1,once,TGTGCCATCAGTGAGTCTCCCGGGACAGGGGGCTATCAGCCCCAGCATTTT,CAISESPGTGGYQPQHF
TRBV28,TRBJ1-2,TRBD1,NA,TGTGCCAGCAGTCCCGGGACAGGGAGGCACTATGGCTACACCTTC,CASSPGTGRHYGYTF
TRBV7-9,TRBJ2-7,NA,NA,TGTGCCAGCAGTTCCGACAGCTCCCAGCAGTACTTC,CASSSDSSQQYF
TRBV7-9,TRBJ2-3,NA,NA,TGTGCCAGCAGGTCAGTCACAGATACGCAGTATTTT,CASRSVTDTQYF
TRBV24-1,TRBJ1-1,NA,NA,TGTGCCACCAGTGATGCGACTATCACTGAAGCTTTCTTT,CATSDATITEAFF
TRBV5-6,TRBJ2-2,NA,NA,TGTGCCAGCAGCGATCAAGCTCCCGGGGAGCTGTTTTTT,CASSDQAPGELFF
TRBV25-1,TRBJ2-5,TRBD2,NA,TGTGCCAGTTTAGCGGGACTAGAGACCCAGTACTTC,CASLAGLETQYF
TRBV10-3,TRBJ2-1,NA,NA,TGTGCCATCAGTGTGGAGGGGTACAATGAGCAGTTCTTC,CAISVEGYNEQFF
TRBV5-1,TRBJ2-5,TRBD2,once,TGCGCCAGCAGCTTGGCGGGGGGACTAGCTGTGGAGACCCAGTACTTC,CASSLAGGLAVETQYF
TRBV24-1,TRBJ1-1,NA,NA,TGTGCCACAGGGGAAAGCATGAACACTGAAGCTTTCTTT,CATGESMNTEAFF
TRBV7-9,TRBJ2-5,TRBD2,NA,TGTGCCAGCAACCCCCCGGGAGGGGGAGAGACCCAGTACTTC,CASNPPGGGETQYF
TRBV4-1,TRBJ2-1,TRBD2,NA,TGCGCCAGCAGCCAAGAATCTAGCGGGAGGTATGAGCAGTTCTTC,CASSQESSGRYEQFF
TRBV27,TRBJ2-5,NA,NA,TGTGCCTCTCAGGGAGCTGGGACTCTTCAAGAGACCCAGTACTTC,CASQGAGTLQETQYF
TRBV2,TRBJ2-1,NA,NA,TGTGCCAGTTTGGGCCCCAATGAGCAGTTCTTC,CASLGPNEQFF
TRBV7-2,TRBJ2-4,TRBD2,NA,TGTGCCAGCAGCCACGGACTAGCGGGGGACTGGGGCATTCAGTACTTC,CASSHGLAGDWGIQYF